The present entry profiles one T cell receptor beta chain with its context. Antigen: not known. The data derive from a study of cytotoxic CD8 clonotypes in ibrutinib-treated CLL. Study as a whole: Investigators reported some 24 partial and 2 complete responses; after median roughly 70 months, 14 patients remained remitted and about twelve progressed. Study results and caveats: Clonality grew at ibrutinib response; at progression, it decreased back toward baseline.

The assay was immunoSEQ multiplex PCR, and TCRdb's table has in-frame clones only and misses some. The table records some 200,000 clones, roughly three quarters of them present only once. The CDR3 has 17 residues. Germline values: CDR1 MGHDK, CDR2 SYGVNS. V lost 1 base to trimming and J lost 0 bases, with 15 bases between them. Sequences were derived from PBMCs, sampled after 12 months of ibrutinib treatment. This clonotype originated in a human donor with chronic lymphocytic leukemia. The V call is TRBV25-1, the J call TRBJ1-1; D perhaps matches TRBD1 (5 bases). The CDR3 spells CASSELGRGRLNTEAFF. CDR3 DNA sequence: TGTGCCAGCAGTGAATTAGGTAGGGGTCGACTGAACACTGAAGCTTTCTTT.